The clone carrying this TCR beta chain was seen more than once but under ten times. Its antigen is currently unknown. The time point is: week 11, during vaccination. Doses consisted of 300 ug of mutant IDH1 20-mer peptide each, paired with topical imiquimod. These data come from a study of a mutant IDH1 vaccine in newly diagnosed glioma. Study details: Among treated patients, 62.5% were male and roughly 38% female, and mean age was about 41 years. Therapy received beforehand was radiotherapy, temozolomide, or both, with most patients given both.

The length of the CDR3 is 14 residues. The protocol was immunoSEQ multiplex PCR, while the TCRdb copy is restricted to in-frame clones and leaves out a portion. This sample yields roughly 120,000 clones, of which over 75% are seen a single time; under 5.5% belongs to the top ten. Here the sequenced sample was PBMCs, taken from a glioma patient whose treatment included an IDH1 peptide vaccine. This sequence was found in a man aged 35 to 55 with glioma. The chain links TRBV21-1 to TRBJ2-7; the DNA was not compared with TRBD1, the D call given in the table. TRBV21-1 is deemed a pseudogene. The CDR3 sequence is CASPRPGQTYEQYF. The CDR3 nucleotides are TGTGCCAGCCCTCGGCCGGGACAGACCTACGAGCAGTACTTC.